This is a list of T cell receptor beta chains from one sample in a study of blood T cell repertoires in COVID-19. TCRdb keeps only in-frame clones here, not all; method: immunoSEQ multiplex PCR. The sample has around 130,000 clones; roughly 87% are singletons. Sequencing used PBMCs or T cells enriched from blood (not recorded which). These receptors all come from a man between 25 and 39 years old who had recovered from COVID-19. Each CDR3 is given with its conserved first and last residue. The order of the fields is V gene, D gene, clone size, J gene, CDR3 protein, CDR3 DNA. D genes are given only for firm matches. The size of a clone is reported for some rows only, either as once, few or many, or as a class for expanded clones.

v_call: TRBV2; d_call: TRBD1; clone_size: .; j_call: TRBJ1-4; cdr3_aa: CASSKDRFNEKLFF; cdr3_nt: TGTGCCAGCAGTAAGGACAGGTTTAATGAAAAACTGTTTTTT
v_call: TRBV3-1/TRBV3-2; d_call: .; clone_size: .; j_call: TRBJ1-6; cdr3_aa: CASSQERQVRHNSPLHF; cdr3_nt: TGTGCCAGCAGCCAAGAACGGCAGGTTCGCCATAATTCACCCCTCCACTTT
v_call: TRBV2; d_call: .; clone_size: .; j_call: TRBJ2-7; cdr3_aa: CASSGEGYEQYF; cdr3_nt: TGTGCCAGCAGTGGAGAGGGCTACGAGCAGTACTTC
v_call: TRBV6-6; d_call: .; clone_size: .; j_call: TRBJ1-2; cdr3_aa: CASNPRTANYGYTF; cdr3_nt: TGTGCCAGCAACCCTCGGACAGCTAACTATGGCTACACCTTC
v_call: TRBV7-2; d_call: .; clone_size: .; j_call: TRBJ1-3; cdr3_aa: CASSLDRSSGNTIYF; cdr3_nt: TGTGCCAGCAGTTTAGACAGAAGCTCTGGAAACACCATATATTTT
v_call: TRBV11-2; d_call: .; clone_size: few; j_call: TRBJ1-1; cdr3_aa: CASSLDPGGSTEAFF; cdr3_nt: TGTGCCAGCAGCTTGGACCCCGGGGGGTCCACTGAAGCTTTCTTT
v_call: TRBV19; d_call: TRBD1; clone_size: .; j_call: TRBJ1-2; cdr3_aa: CASSIGQGDYGYTF; cdr3_nt: TGTGCCAGTAGTATAGGACAGGGGGACTATGGCTACACCTTC
v_call: TRBV5-1; d_call: TRBD2; clone_size: .; j_call: TRBJ2-2; cdr3_aa: CASSFRLAGTNTGELFF; cdr3_nt: TGCGCCAGCAGCTTTAGACTAGCGGGGACGAACACCGGGGAGCTGTTTTTT
v_call: TRBV19; d_call: .; clone_size: .; j_call: TRBJ2-7; cdr3_aa: CASSIDAGYEQYF; cdr3_nt: TGTGCCAGTAGTATAGATGCCGGTTACGAGCAGTACTTC
v_call: TRBV24-1; d_call: .; clone_size: .; j_call: TRBJ2-3; cdr3_aa: CATSDPPGDTQYF; cdr3_nt: TGTGCCACCAGTGACCCTCCCGGAGATACGCAGTATTTT
v_call: TRBV6-5; d_call: .; clone_size: .; j_call: TRBJ1-5; cdr3_aa: CASIDSDRGDQPQHF; cdr3_nt: TGTGCCAGCATCGACTCGGACAGAGGAGATCAGCCCCAGCATTTT
v_call: TRBV30; d_call: .; clone_size: once; j_call: TRBJ1-1; cdr3_aa: CAWSVNQGTEAFF; cdr3_nt: TGTGCCTGGAGTGTAAATCAGGGAACTGAAGCTTTCTTT
v_call: TRBV30; d_call: .; clone_size: .; j_call: TRBJ2-1; cdr3_aa: CAWAQRVAYNEQFF; cdr3_nt: TGTGCCTGGGCCCAGAGGGTGGCCTACAATGAGCAGTTCTTC
v_call: TRBV6-5; d_call: TRBD2; clone_size: few; j_call: TRBJ2-7; cdr3_aa: CASRFDGTTPYEQYF; cdr3_nt: TGTGCCAGCAGATTCGACGGGACTACTCCCTACGAGCAGTACTTC
v_call: TRBV18; d_call: .; clone_size: .; j_call: TRBJ1-6; cdr3_aa: CASSPLGGGGSYNSPLHF; cdr3_nt: TGTGCCAGCTCACCCTTAGGAGGGGGGGGCTCCTATAATTCACCCCTCCACTTT
v_call: TRBV11-3; d_call: TRBD2; clone_size: once; j_call: TRBJ2-1; cdr3_aa: CASSPLSGRAPYNEQFF; cdr3_nt: TGTGCCAGCAGTCCCTTAAGCGGGAGGGCCCCCTACAATGAGCAGTTCTTC
v_call: TRBV2; d_call: TRBD1; clone_size: once; j_call: TRBJ2-5; cdr3_aa: CASSAQGALETQYF; cdr3_nt: TGTGCCAGCAGTGCACAGGGGGCTTTGGAGACCCAGTACTTC
v_call: TRBV5-1; d_call: .; clone_size: .; j_call: TRBJ1-2; cdr3_aa: CASSPRQADGYTF; cdr3_nt: TGCGCCAGCAGCCCGAGACAGGCGGATGGCTACACCTTC
v_call: TRBV19; d_call: .; clone_size: .; j_call: TRBJ2-5; cdr3_aa: CASSMGRSQYF; cdr3_nt: TGTGCCAGTAGTATGGGGAGGAGCCAGTACTTC
v_call: TRBV25-1; d_call: TRBD1; clone_size: .; j_call: TRBJ2-1; cdr3_aa: CASSGQGIEQFF; cdr3_nt: TGTGCCAGCAGTGGACAGGGGATTGAGCAGTTCTTC
v_call: TRBV27; d_call: .; clone_size: .; j_call: TRBJ2-3; cdr3_aa: CASTHRHGTDTQYF; cdr3_nt: TGTGCCAGCACTCACAGGCACGGCACAGATACGCAGTATTTT
v_call: TRBV13; d_call: TRBD1; clone_size: .; j_call: TRBJ1-6; cdr3_aa: CASSNAGGTGMNSPLHF; cdr3_nt: TGTGCCAGCAGCAACGCAGGGGGCACGGGTATGAATTCACCCCTCCACTTT